One and the same sample provided the 15 T cell receptor beta chains below, sequenced in a study of blood T cell repertoires in COVID-19. Produced via immunoSEQ multiplex PCR; TCRdb's table is partial and in-frame only. Of 150,000 to 200,000 clones listed, more than 65% are singletons. The sequencing input was PBMCs or T cells enriched from blood (not recorded which). The receptors come from a man aged 45 to 65 who had recovered from COVID-19.

This chain links TRBV24-1 with TRBJ1-2, with 8 positions matching TRBD1. The CDR3 has 13 residues. From germline, CDR1 is KGHDR and CDR2 SFDVKD. J lost 4 bases, V lost 6 bases, and 3 bases had no gene match. CDR3 sequence (DNA): TGTGCCACCAGTTCAGGGGGCAGCTATGGCTACACCTTC. Translating gives CATSSGGSYGYTF.

This clone showed up just a few times. This rearrangement joins TRBV28 to TRBJ1-2; 7 bases fit TRBD1. This CDR3 comprises 12 residues. Germline CDR1 is MDHEN and CDR2 is SYDVKM. J was trimmed by 2 bases and V by 7 bases; bases with no gene match: 1. The CDR3 loop reads CASMGQNYGYTF. CDR3 in DNA: TGTGCCAGCATGGGACAGAACTATGGCTACACCTTC.

The rearrangement uses TRBV30 and TRBJ1-1; D possibly corresponds to TRBD1 (6 bases). CDR1 and CDR2 from the germline V gene are GTSNPN and SVGIG (reference sequence). Trimming removed 2 bases at V and 3 bases at J, with 7 bases between. The CDR3 contains 12 residues. CDR3 loop: CAWSPGDTEAFF. As DNA, the CDR3 is TGTGCCTGGAGTCCAGGGGACACTGAAGCTTTCTTT.

In this sample, this clone turned up once. The junction departs from the called germline gene at one end, perhaps through a read error. This chain uses TRBV7-6 with TRBJ1-2; 9 bases map to TRBD1. CDR1 is SGHVS and CDR2 is FNYEAQ in the germline V gene. CDR3 length equals 17 residues. The chain's CDR3 is CASSLTGGSGTTNGFTF. The CDR3 DNA is TGTGCCAGCAGCCTTACAGGGGGCAGTGGCACCACTAATGGCTTCACCTTC.

This clone is a singleton in its sample. The chain couples TRBV2 to TRBJ2-5; D remains unclear. Looked up from germline, CDR1 is SNHLY and CDR2 is FYNNEI. This CDR3 is built from 12 residues. The ends were cut back, 8 bases at V and 3 bases at J, with 10 bases in the middle. The CDR3 loop is CASDIGEETQYF. DNA of the CDR3: TGTGCCAGCGATATAGGAGAAGAGACCCAGTACTTC. Variable domain in full (rest from reference TRBV2 and TRBJ2-5): EPEVTQTPSHQVTQMGQEVILRCVPISNHLYFYWYRQILGQKVEFLVSFYNNEISEKSEIFDDQFSVERPDGSNFTLKIRSTKLEDSAMYFCASDIGEETQYFGPGTRLLVL.

The chain links TRBV3-1 (or the pseudogene TRBV3-2) to TRBJ1-5; the D is unclear. Germline V CDR1 and CDR2: LGHDT, YNNKEL (reference sequence). The CDR3 totals 15 residues. V lost 1 base and J lost 0, with 7 bases in between. The CDR3 reads CASSQGRFSNQPQHF. The DNA of the CDR3 is TGTGCCAGCAGCCAAGGGAGATTTAGCAATCAGCCCCAGCATTTT.

This clone appeared a single time. The chain carries TRBV6-2 or TRBV6-3 and TRBJ1-5, with 7 bases that match TRBD1. V lost 5 bases to trimming and J lost 4 bases; unmatched junction nucleotides: 8. This CDR3 spans 15 amino acids. Germline CDR1 is MNHEY and CDR2 is SVGEGT. CDR3 amino acids: CASSTDRFRNQPQHF. For the CDR3, the DNA is TGTGCCAGCAGTACGGACAGGTTTCGTAATCAGCCCCAGCATTTT.

The chain joins TRBV12-3 or TRBV12-4 to TRBJ2-7; TRBD1 might be the D (5 bases). The CDR3 contains 13 residues. Trimming removed 8 bases at V and 6 bases at J, with 17 bases between. The CDR3 loop reads CASRLTGVPEQYF. The CDR3 DNA follows: TGTGCCAGCCGTCTCACAGGTGTTCCCGAGCAGTACTTC.

Notes on this clone: One end of the junction fails to match germline, which may point to a read error. The chain joins TRBV7-7 to TRBJ2-3; 11 nucleotides align to TRBD1. Germline lookup yields CDR1 SSHAT and CDR2 FNYEAQ (reference sequence). CDR3 length: 15 residues. The CDR3 reads CASSEGQGVGHTQYF. CDR3 DNA sequence: TGTGCTAGCAGCGAGGGACAGGGGGTAGGACATACGCAGTATTTT.

The chain links TRBV30 to TRBJ2-3, with a possible D match to TRBD1 (5 bases). There are 14 residues in the CDR3. The germline V gene has CDR1 GTSNPN and CDR2 SVGIG (reference sequence). With 4 bases removed from V and 0 bases from J, the gap between germline ends came to 11 bases. The CDR3 region is CAWKATASTDTQYF. CDR3 nucleotides: TGTGCCTGGAAAGCGACAGCAAGCACAGATACGCAGTATTTT.

The chain employs TRBV12-5 and TRBJ2-1; D may be TRBD1 (6 bases). This CDR3 comprises 14 residues. Looked up from germline, CDR1 is LGHNT and CDR2 is FRNRAP. The V end lost 5 bases, the J end lost 0 bases, and 8 bases lay between the germline ends. DNA of the CDR3: TGTGCTAGTGGTCAGGGGAGCTCCTACAATGAGCAGTTCTTC. It encodes CASGQGSSYNEQFF.

This clone occurred once. The V gene is TRBV30, the J gene TRBJ2-3, with 7 bases lining up with TRBD1. Trimming took 2 bases from V and 2 from J; bases not matched to a gene: 4. In germline, CDR1 is GTSNPN, CDR2 SVGIG (reference sequence). This CDR3 spans 14 amino acids. CDR3 protein: CAWSRDRVTDTQYF. The CDR3 DNA reads TGTGCCTGGAGTAGAGACAGGGTCACAGATACGCAGTATTTT.

V and J are TRBV2 and TRBJ1-2, with TRBD1 matching 9 bases. In germline, CDR1 is SNHLY, CDR2 FYNNEI. This CDR3 has 15 amino acids. Trimming cost V 3 bases and J 3 bases; bases outside gene matches: 5. CDR3 sequence reads: CASSEVDRGDYGYTF. The CDR3 DNA reads TGTGCCAGCAGTGAGGTGGACAGGGGCGACTATGGCTACACCTTC. Variable domain in full (rest from reference TRBV2 and TRBJ1-2): EPEVTQTPSHQVTQMGQEVILRCVPISNHLYFYWYRQILGQKVEFLVSFYNNEISEKSEIFDDQFSVERPDGSNFTLKIRSTKLEDSAMYFCASSEVDRGDYGYTFGSGTRLTVV.

The rearrangement links TRBV25-1 to TRBJ1-6, with D possibly matching TRBD1 (6 bases). CDR3 length equals 15 residues. The germline gives CDR1 MGHDK, CDR2 SYGVNS. Trimming stripped 2 bases from V and 10 bases from J, with 15 bases between. Here the CDR3 DNA reads TGTGCCAGCAGTGAAACGGGACACAAGGAATCACCCCTCCACTTT. Translation gives CASSETGHKESPLHF. Together with reference TRBV25-1 and TRBJ1-6, the CDR3 gives the full variable domain: EADIYQTPRYLVIGTGKKITLECSQTMGHDKMYWYQQDPGMELHLIHYSYGVNSTEKGDLSSESTVSRIRTEHFPLTLESARPSHTSQYLCASSETGHKESPLHFGNGTRLTVT.

The rearrangement links TRBV19 to TRBJ1-6; 7 nucleotides line up with TRBD1. The CDR3 consists of 15 residues. CDR1 and CDR2 from the germline V gene are LNHDA and SQIVND (reference sequence). J lost 7 bases, V lost 3 bases, and 6 bases had no gene match. The CDR3 coding sequence is TGTGCCAGTAGTATGAGCCAGGGGGTCAATTCACCCCTCCACTTT. Translated, it gives CASSMSQGVNSPLHF.